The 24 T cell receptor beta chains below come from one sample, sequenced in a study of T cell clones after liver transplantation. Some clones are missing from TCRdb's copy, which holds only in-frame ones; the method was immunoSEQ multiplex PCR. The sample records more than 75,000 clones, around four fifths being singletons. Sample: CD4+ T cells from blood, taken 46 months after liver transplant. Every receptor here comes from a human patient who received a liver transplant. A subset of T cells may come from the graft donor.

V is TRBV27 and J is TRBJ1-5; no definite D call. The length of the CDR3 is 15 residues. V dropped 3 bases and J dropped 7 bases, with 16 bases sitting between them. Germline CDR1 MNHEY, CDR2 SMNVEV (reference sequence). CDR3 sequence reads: CASSLVFPGEQPQHF. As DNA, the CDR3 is TGTGCCAGCAGTTTGGTCTTCCCCGGGGAGCAGCCCCAGCATTTT.

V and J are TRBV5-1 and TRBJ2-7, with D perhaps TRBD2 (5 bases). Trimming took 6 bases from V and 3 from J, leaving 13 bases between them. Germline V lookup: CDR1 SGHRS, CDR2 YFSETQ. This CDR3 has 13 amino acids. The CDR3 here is CASTEGLNYEQYF. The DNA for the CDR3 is TGCGCCAGCACCGAAGGACTTAACTACGAGCAGTACTTC.

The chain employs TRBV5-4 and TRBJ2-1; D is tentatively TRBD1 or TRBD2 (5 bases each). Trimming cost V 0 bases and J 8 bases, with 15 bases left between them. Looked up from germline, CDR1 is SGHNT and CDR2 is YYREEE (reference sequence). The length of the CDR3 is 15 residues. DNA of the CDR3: TGTGCCAGCAGCTTGGCCGATACTAGGGGCGATGAGCAGTTCTTC. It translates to CASSLADTRGDEQFF.

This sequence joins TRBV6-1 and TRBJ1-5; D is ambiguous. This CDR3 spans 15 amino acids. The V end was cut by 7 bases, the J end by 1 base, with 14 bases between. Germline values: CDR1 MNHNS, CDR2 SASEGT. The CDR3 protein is CASTQSIISNQPQHF. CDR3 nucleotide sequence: TGTGCCAGCACCCAATCAATCATAAGCAATCAGCCCCAGCATTTT.

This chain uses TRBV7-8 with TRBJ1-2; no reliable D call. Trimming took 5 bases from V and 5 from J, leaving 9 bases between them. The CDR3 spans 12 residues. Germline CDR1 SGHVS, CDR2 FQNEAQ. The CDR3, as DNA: TGTGCCAGCAGCCTCGGCAGTTATGGCTACACCTTC. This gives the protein CASSLGSYGYTF.

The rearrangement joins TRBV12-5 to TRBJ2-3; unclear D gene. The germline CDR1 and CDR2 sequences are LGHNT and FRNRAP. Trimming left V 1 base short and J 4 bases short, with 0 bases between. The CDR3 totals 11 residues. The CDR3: CASGLADTQYF. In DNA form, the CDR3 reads TGTGCTAGTGGTTTGGCAGATACGCAGTATTTT.

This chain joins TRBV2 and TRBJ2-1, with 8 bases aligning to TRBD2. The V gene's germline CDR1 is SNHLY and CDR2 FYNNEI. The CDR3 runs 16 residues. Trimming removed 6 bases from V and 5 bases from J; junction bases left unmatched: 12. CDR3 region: CASSPFSGTRNNEQFF. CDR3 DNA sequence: TGTGCCAGCAGCCCGTTCTCCGGGACTAGAAACAATGAGCAGTTCTTC.

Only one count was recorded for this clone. Here the CDR3 reads CATEIGELFF. The CDR3 nucleotides read TGTGCCACCGAGATCGGGGAGCTGTTTTTT. The V call is TRBV7-9, the J call TRBJ2-2; D is unresolved. The CDR3 is 10 residues long. Germline V CDR1 and CDR2: SEHNR, FQNEAQ (reference sequence). V was pared by 10 bases and J by 7 bases, with 7 bases between.

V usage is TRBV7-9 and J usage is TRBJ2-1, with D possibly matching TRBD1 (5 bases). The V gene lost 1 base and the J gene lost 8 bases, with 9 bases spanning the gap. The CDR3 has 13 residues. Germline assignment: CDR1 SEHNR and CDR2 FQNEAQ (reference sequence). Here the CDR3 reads CASSLETDDEQFF. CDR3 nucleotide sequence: TGTGCCAGCAGCTTAGAGACAGACGATGAGCAGTTCTTC.

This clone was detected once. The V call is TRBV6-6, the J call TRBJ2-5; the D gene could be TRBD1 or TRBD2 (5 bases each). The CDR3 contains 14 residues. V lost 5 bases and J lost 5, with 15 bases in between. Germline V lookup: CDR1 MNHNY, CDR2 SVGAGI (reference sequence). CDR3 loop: CASSLPDGAETQYF. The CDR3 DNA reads TGTGCCAGCAGTCTCCCGGACGGGGCGGAGACCCAGTACTTC.

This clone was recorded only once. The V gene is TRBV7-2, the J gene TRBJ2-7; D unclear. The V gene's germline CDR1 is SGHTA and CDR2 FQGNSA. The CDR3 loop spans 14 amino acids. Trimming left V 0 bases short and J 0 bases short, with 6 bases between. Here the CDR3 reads CASSLAVNSYEQYF. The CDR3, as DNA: TGTGCCAGCAGCTTAGCTGTTAACTCCTACGAGCAGTACTTC. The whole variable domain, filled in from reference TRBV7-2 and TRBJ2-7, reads GAGVSQSPSNKVTEKGKDVELRCDPISGHTALYWYRQSLGQGLEFLIYFQGNSAPDKSGLPSDRFSAERTGGSVSTLTIQRTQQEDSAVYLCASSLAVNSYEQYFGPGTRLTVT.

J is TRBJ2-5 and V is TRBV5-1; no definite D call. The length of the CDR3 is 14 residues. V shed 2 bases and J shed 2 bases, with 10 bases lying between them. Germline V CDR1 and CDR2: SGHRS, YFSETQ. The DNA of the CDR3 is TGCGCCAGCAGCTTTTTCCTCGAACAAGAGACCCAGTACTTC. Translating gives CASSFFLEQETQYF.

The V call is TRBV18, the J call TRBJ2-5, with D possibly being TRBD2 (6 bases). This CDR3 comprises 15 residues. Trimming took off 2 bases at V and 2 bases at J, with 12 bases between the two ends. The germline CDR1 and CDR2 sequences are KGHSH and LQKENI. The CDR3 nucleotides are TGTGCCAGCTCACCAGTGGCGGGAACGCAAGAGACCCAGTACTTC. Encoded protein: CASSPVAGTQETQYF.

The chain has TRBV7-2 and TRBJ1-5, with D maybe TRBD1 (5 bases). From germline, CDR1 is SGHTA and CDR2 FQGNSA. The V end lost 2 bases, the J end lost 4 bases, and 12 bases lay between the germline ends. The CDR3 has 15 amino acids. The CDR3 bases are TGTGCCAGCAGCTTAAACAGGATCGGAAATCAGCCCCAGCATTTT. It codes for CASSLNRIGNQPQHF.

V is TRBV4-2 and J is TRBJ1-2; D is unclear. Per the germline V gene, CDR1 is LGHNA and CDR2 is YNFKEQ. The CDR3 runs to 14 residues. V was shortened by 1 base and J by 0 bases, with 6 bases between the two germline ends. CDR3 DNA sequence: TGTGCCAGCAGCCAAGGACGTTCTAACTATGGCTACACCTTC. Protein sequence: CASSQGRSNYGYTF.

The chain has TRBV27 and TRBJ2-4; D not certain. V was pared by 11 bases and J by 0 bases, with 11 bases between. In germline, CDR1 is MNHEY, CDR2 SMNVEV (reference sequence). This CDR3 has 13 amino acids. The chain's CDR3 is CASGFLAKNIQYF. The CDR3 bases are TGTGCCTCAGGCTTTCTAGCCAAAAACATTCAGTACTTC.

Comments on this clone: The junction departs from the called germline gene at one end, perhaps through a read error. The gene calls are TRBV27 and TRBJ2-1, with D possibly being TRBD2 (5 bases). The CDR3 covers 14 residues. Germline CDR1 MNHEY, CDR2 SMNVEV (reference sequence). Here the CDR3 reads CASRRAPSHNEQFF. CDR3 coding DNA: TGTGCCAGCAGGAGGGCACCCTCCCACAATGAGCAGTTCTTC.

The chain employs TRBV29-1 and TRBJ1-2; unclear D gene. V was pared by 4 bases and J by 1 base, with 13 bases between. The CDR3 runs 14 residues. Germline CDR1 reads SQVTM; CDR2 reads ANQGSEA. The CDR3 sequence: CSVVEGSGNYGYTF. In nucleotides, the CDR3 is TGCAGCGTTGTGGAAGGTTCGGGTAACTATGGCTACACCTTC.

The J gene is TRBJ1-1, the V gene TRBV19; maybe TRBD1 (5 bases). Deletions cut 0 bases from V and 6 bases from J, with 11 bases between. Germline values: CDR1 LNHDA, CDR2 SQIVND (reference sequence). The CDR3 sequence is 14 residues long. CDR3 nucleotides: TGTGCCAGTAGTATAGACAGGGCAGTCTCTGAAGCTTTCTTT. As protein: CASSIDRAVSEAFF.

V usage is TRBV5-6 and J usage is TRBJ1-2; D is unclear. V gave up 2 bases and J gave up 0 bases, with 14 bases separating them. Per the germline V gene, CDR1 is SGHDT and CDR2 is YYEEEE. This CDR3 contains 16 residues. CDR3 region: CASSFQGTRTNYGYTF. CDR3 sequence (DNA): TGTGCCAGCAGCTTTCAAGGAACTCGAACTAACTATGGCTACACCTTC.

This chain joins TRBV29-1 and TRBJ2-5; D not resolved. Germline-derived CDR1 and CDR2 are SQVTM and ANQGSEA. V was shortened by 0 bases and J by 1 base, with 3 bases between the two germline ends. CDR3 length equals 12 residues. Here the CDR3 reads CSVEEVQETQYF. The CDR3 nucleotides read TGCAGCGTTGAAGAAGTCCAAGAGACCCAGTACTTC.

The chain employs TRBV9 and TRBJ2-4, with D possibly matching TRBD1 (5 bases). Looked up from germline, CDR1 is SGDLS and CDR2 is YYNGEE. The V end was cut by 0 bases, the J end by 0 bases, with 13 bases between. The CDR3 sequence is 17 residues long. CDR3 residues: CASSVGGATLAKNIQYF. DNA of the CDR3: TGTGCCAGCAGCGTAGGTGGGGCGACCCTAGCCAAAAACATTCAGTACTTC.

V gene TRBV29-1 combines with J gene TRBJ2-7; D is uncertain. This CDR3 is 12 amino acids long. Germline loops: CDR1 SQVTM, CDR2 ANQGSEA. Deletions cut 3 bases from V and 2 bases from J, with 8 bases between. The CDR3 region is CSVESRAYEQYF. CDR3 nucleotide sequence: TGCAGCGTTGAGAGTCGGGCCTACGAGCAGTACTTC.

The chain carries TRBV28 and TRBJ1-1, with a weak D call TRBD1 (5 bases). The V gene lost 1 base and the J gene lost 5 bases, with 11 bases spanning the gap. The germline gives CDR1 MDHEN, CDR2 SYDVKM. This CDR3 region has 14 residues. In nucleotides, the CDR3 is TGTGCCAGCAGTTTATATCGGGCAGGGACTGAAGCTTTCTTT. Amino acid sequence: CASSLYRAGTEAFF.